The TCR beta chain described here comes from a study of T cells in Graves' hyperthyroidism and ophthalmopathy (dated by TCRdb to about 2019). Background for the entire study: Peripheral blood samples were taken at initial diagnosis, before any treatment was given. To identify distinguishing TCR V-J signatures, a discovery cohort of 100 patients was used, comprising 40 to 45 with Graves' ophthalmopathy and around 60 with stable Graves' hyperthyroidism. Whether ophthalmopathy could be predicted prospectively was tested in an independent validation cohort made up of roughly 19 hyperthyroidism patients plus 17 patients who later progressed to ophthalmopathy. The approximately 100 discovery patients were randomly divided into training and test sets at a 7:3 ratio. In addition, the study compared T-cell repertoires in thyroid tissue and in blood from several Graves' hyperthyroidism patients. Once sampling was done, hyperthyroidism patients were given methimazole at a starting dose of 30 mg daily, whereas ophthalmopathy patients were given high-dose intravenous methylprednisolone. The paper describes TCR Vbeta CDR3 sequencing of some 130 peripheral blood samples, made up of about 41 ophthalmopathy patients, roughly 72 hyperthyroidism patients and some 17 progressor patients. What the research found in general, with its limitations: During validation, the model predicted progression to ophthalmopathy a median of approximately 6.5 months ahead of onset, with approximately 71% sensitivity and 72.22% specificity. No statistical method was used to fix the sample size in advance, and group allocation was not hidden from the investigators. Blood samples also contained most of the expanded thyroid clonotypes (frequency above 0.001), which suggests that blood repertoires may reflect thyroid immune responses. A 13 V-J signature model separated ophthalmopathy from stable hyperthyroidism, with nearly 90% sensitivity and 81.08% specificity in cross-validation and 80%/75% in testing.

About this clonotype itself: Its cognate antigen has yet to be identified. One base away there is no much larger clone; base qualities are not given.

CDR1 is given as SQVTM and CDR2 as ANQGSEA, both from the germline V gene. The CDR3 runs 10 residues from the cysteine to the phenylalanine. Just the 30-base CDR3 DNA is kept, in frame starting at base 1. Stable Graves' hyperthyroidism was defined as no progression to ophthalmopathy during 18 months of follow-up. Hyperthyroidism patients were newly diagnosed, with disease duration under 2 months, and aged 18 to 65 years. The study excluded patients with uncontrolled infections, other autoimmune diseases, pregnancy or lactation. Diagnoses were established on the basis of clinical symptoms, serum thyroxine and TRAb, thyroid ultrasound, and orbital computed tomography. PBMCs were separated from 10 ml of fresh peripheral blood using Ficoll-Paque density gradient centrifugation. Total RNA was extracted using Trizol reagent, and RNA quality was assessed on an Agilent 2100 Bioanalyzer. TCR beta CDR3 regions were amplified from RNA transcripts. The first round of RT-PCR for the TCR CDR3 was performed with the HTBI primer set and the Qiagen OneStep RT-PCR kit. Libraries were constructed in a second round of multiplex PCR, after which size selection and purification were performed. Sequencing of the libraries was done on an Illumina HiSeq2000 using paired-end 100 bp reads. From the authors' description of their analysis: Raw data were processed with SOAPnuke, discarding reads with adapters, uncalled bases, mean Phred below 15, or no exact constant-primer or identifier match. COPE v1.2.5 was used to merge the high-quality paired reads, and each unique nucleotide sequence was defined as a clonotype. MiTCR v1.1 was used to align the clonotypes against IMGT TRBV, TRBD and TRBJ reference segments. Only V-J combinations with frequency above 0.0001, covering about 99% of repertoires, were analysed. The TCS score was defined as F50 (clonal expansion) divided by E x V (chaos), with BLOSUM62-based TCRdist calculated between CDR3 peptides within each V-J. Welch's t-statistics and random forest reduced around 520 V-J features to 10 to 15, which were used in a naive Bayes classifier (R e1071). The similarity between thyroid and blood repertoires was quantified using the Morisita-Horn index. TCRdb reprocessing: public reads trimmed at Q25 with fastp, clones called with MiXCR, in-frame beta chains kept. One record per CDR3 amino acid sequence lists the most common genes and DNA. It is TCRdb's table, rather than the study itself, that gives the V and J calls and clone size. The sample table lists around 700,000 distinct CDR3 sequences, 30% to 40% of them with a count of one. The top ten clones comprise around 32% of the sample.

The source is a woman aged 35 to 49 with Graves' hyperthyroidism. This chain is built from TRBV29-1 and TRBJ1-2; matching of 5 bases hints at TRBD1 as the D gene. The sequenced sample consisted of blood. The DNA sequence is TGCAGTAAGGGACTCTATGGCTACACCTTC. Translated, it reads CSKGLYGYTF.